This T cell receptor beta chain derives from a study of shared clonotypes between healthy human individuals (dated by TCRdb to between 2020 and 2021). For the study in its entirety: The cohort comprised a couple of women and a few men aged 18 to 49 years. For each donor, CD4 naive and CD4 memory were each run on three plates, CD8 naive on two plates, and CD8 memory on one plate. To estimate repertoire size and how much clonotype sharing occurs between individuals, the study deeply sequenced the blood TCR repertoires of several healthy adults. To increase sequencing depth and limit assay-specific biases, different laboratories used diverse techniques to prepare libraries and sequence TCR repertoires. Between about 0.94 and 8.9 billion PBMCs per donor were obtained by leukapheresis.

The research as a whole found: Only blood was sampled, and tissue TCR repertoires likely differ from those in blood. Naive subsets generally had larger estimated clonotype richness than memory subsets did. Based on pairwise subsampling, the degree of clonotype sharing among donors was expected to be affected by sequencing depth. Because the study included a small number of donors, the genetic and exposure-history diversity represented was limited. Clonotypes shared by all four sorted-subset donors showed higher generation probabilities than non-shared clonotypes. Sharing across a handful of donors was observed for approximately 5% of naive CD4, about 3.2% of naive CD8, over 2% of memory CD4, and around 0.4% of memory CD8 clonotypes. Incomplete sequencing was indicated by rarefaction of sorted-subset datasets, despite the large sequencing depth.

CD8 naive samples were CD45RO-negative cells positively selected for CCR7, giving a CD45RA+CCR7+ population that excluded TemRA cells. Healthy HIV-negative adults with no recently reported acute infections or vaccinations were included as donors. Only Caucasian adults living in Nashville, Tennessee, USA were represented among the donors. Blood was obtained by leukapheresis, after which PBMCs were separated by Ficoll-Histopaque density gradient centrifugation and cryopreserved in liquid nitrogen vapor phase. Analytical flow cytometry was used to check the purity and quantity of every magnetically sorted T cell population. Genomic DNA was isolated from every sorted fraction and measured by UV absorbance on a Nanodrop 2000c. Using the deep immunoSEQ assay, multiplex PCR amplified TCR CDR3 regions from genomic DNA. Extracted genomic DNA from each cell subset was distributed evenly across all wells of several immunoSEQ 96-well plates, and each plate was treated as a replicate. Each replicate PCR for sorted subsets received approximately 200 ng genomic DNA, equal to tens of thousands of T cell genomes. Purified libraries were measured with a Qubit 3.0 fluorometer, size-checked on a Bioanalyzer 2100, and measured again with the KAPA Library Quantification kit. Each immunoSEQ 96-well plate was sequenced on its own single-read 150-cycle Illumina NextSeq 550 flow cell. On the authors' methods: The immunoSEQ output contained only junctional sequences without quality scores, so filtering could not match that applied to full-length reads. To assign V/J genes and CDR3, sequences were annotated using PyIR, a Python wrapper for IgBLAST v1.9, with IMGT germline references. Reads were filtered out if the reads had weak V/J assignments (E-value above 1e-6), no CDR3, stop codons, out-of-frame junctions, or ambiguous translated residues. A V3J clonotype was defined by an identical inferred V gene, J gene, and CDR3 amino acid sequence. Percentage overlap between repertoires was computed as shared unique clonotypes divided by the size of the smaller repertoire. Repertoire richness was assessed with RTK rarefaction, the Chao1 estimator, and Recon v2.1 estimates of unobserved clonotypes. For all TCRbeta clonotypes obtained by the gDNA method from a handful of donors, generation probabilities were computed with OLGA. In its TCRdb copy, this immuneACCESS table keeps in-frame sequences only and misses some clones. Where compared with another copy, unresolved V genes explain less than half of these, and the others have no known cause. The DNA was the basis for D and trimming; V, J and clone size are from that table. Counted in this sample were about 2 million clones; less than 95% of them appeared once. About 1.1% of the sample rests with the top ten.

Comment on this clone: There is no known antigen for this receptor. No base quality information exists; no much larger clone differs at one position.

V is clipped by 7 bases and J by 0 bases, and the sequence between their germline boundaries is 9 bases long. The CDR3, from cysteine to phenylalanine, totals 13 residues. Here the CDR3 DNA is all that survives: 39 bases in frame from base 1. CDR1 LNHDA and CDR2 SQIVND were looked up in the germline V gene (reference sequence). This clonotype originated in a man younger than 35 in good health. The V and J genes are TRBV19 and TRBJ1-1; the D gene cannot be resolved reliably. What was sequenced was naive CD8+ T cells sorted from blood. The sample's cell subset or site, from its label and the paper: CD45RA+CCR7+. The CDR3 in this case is CASMGNLNTEAFF. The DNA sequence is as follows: TGTGCCAGTATGGGGAATTTGAACACTGAAGCTTTCTTT.